Presented here are 26 T cell receptor beta chains from one specimen sequenced in a study of blood T cell repertoires in COVID-19. Profiled with immunoSEQ multiplex PCR; TCRdb holds only in-frame clones, not every one. The sample has some 93,000 clones, 75% to 90% seen once; the top ten hold 18%. Sequencing used peripheral blood. The receptors originated from a woman older than 75 with acute or convalescent COVID-19.

This clone was observed a few times. The same CDR3 is also encoded by other DNA sequences in this sample. The chain carries TRBV3-1 (or the pseudogene TRBV3-2) and TRBJ1-2, with a tentative D call TRBD1 (6 bases). Germline lookup yields CDR1 LGHDT and CDR2 YNNKEL (reference sequence). Deletions cut 2 bases from V and 7 bases from J, with 14 bases between. The CDR3 has 14 residues. The CDR3 DNA reads TGTGCCAGCAGCCAAACCCCCACAGGGTCTGGCTACACCTTC. It specifies CASSQTPTGSGYTF.

The chain uses TRBV11-3 and TRBJ2-7; weak D call: TRBD1 (5 bases). Per germline, CDR1 SGHNT and CDR2 YENEEA. The CDR3 extends over 14 amino acids. V was pared by 0 bases and J by 5 bases, with 11 bases between. In DNA form, the CDR3 reads TGTGCCAGCAGCTTAGACAGGGCTGGGAACGAGCAGTACTTC. This translates into CASSLDRAGNEQYF.

This clone was seen repeatedly, ten times or more. This chain connects TRBV6-6 to TRBJ1-2; possibly TRBD1 for D (5 bases). V was shortened by 7 bases and J by 5 bases, with 23 bases between the two germline ends. The germline V gene encodes CDR1 MNHNY and CDR2 SVGAGI (reference sequence). CDR3 size: 16 residues. DNA of the CDR3: TGTGCCAGCAAAGCTACCCTGCGGGGGGAGCGTTATGGCTACACCTTC. This sequence encodes CASKATLRGERYGYTF.

This clone was seen more than once but under ten times. V and J are TRBV7-9 and TRBJ2-7; D perhaps matches TRBD1 (6 bases). V was cut by 6 bases and J by 2 bases, with 20 bases left in between. This CDR3 has 16 residues. Germline CDR1 reads SEHNR; CDR2 reads FQNEAQ (reference sequence). Written as DNA, the CDR3 is TGTGCCAGCAGGCGCACGGTCAGGGGAGAGACCTACGAGCAGTACTTC. Translated: CASRRTVRGETYEQYF.

The rearrangement links TRBV5-5 to TRBJ2-7; 7 bases fit TRBD1. CDR1 and CDR2 (germline): SGHKS, YYEKEE (reference sequence). Trimming took 1 base from V and 4 from J; bases not matched to a gene: 2. This CDR3 comprises 13 residues. CDR3 coding DNA: TGTGCCAGCAGCTTGCGACAGGGTTACGAGCAGTACTTC. Amino acid sequence: CASSLRQGYEQYF.

This chain joins TRBV11-2 and TRBJ2-4; D is perhaps TRBD1 (5 bases). V was trimmed by 0 bases and J by 5 bases, leaving 5 bases between them. Germline CDR1 reads SGHAT; CDR2 reads FQNNGV. The CDR3 totals 13 residues. The CDR3 loop reads CASSLDRENIQYF. Here the CDR3 DNA reads TGTGCCAGCAGCTTAGACAGGGAAAACATTCAGTACTTC.

This rearrangement joins TRBV6-2 or TRBV6-3 to TRBJ1-2; 7 positions agree with TRBD1. Looked up from germline, CDR1 is MNHEY and CDR2 is SVGEGT. V dropped 0 bases and J dropped 5; count of bases not matched to a gene: 12. CDR3 size: 17 residues. CDR3 in DNA: TGTGCCAGCAGTTACTCGTTAAGCCCCGGGACAGAGTATGGCTACACCTTC. It specifies CASSYSLSPGTEYGYTF.

DNA for the CDR3: TGCAGTGCTAGTTCAGGCAATCAGCCCCAGCATTTT. Translated: CSASSGNQPQHF. The chain recombines TRBV20-1 with TRBJ1-5; D is unresolved. Trimming left V 3 bases short and J 2 bases short, with 5 bases between. CDR1 and CDR2 from the germline V gene are DFQATT and SNEGSKA (reference sequence). The CDR3 is 12 residues long.

The chain joins TRBV2 to TRBJ2-1; D perhaps matches TRBD1 (5 bases). Per germline, CDR1 SNHLY and CDR2 FYNNEI. V was trimmed by 6 bases and J by 5 bases, leaving 17 bases between them. The CDR3 has 15 residues. CDR3: CASSPQRTSNNEQFF. CDR3 in DNA: TGTGCCAGCAGCCCTCAACGGACAAGCAACAATGAGCAGTTCTTC.

The chain uses TRBV29-1 and TRBJ2-7, with TRBD2 matching over 8 bases. CDR1 SQVTM and CDR2 ANQGSEA come from the germline V gene. The J segment lost 2 bases and the V segment lost 7 bases, leaving 10 bases of the junction unmatched. The CDR3 runs to 14 residues. This CDR3 reads CSGMGLGGTYEQYF. In nucleotides, the CDR3 is TGCAGCGGGATGGGACTAGGGGGTACCTACGAGCAGTACTTC.

The chain joins TRBV2 to TRBJ1-4; tentatively, D is TRBD1 (5 bases). CDR1 SNHLY and CDR2 FYNNEI come from the germline V gene. The V gene lost 7 bases and the J gene lost 12 bases, with 15 bases spanning the gap. CDR3 size: 12 residues. The CDR3, as DNA: TGTGCCAGCACCGGGGGGTTAAGGGAACTGTTTTTT. Translated: CASTGGLRELFF.

The chain recombines TRBV6-5 with TRBJ1-1; no clear D gene. The CDR3 is 15 amino acids. Germline-derived CDR1 and CDR2 are MNHEY and SVGAGI. The V and J ends lost 2 bases and 0 bases respectively, with 10 bases between them. The CDR3 DNA follows: TGTGCCAGCAGTTACGGTTATAGCATGAACACTGAAGCTTTCTTT. Protein sequence: CASSYGYSMNTEAFF.

This clone was recorded once. The J gene is TRBJ1-3, the V gene TRBV7-2; D is undetermined. CDR1 and CDR2 (germline): SGHTA, FQGNSA. This CDR3 has 13 amino acids. With 5 bases removed from V and 3 bases from J, the gap between germline ends came to 8 bases. CDR3 loop: CASSRVFGNTIYF. CDR3 DNA: TGTGCCAGCAGCCGCGTGTTTGGAAACACCATATATTTT.

The rearrangement joins TRBV10-3 to TRBJ1-4, with 9 bases aligning to TRBD1. V shed 3 bases, J shed 7 bases, and the junction held 6 bases outside the gene matches. The germline gives CDR1 ENHRY, CDR2 SYGVKD. The CDR3 is 15 residues long. The CDR3 region has the DNA TGTGCCATCAGTGACACAGGGGGCGAGACTGAAAAACTGTTTTTT. Translated, it gives CAISDTGGETEKLFF.

This clone was detected a few times. The same CDR3 can be traced to other DNA sequences in this sample. The V and J genes are TRBV2 and TRBJ2-5; D perhaps matches TRBD1 (5 bases). The CDR3 contains 13 residues. V was trimmed by 0 bases and J by 4 bases, leaving 6 bases between them. Germline CDR1 reads SNHLY; CDR2 reads FYNNEI. In DNA form, the CDR3 reads TGTGCCAGCAGTGAAGCTAGGGGAGAGACCCAGTACTTC. This codes for CASSEARGETQYF.

The rearrangement links TRBV5-1 to TRBJ1-3, with unresolved D. The germline V gene has CDR1 SGHRS and CDR2 YFSETQ. The CDR3 is made up of 15 amino acids. V was cut by 4 bases and J by 0 bases, with 11 bases left in between. CDR3 sequence: CASSLPHSSGNTIYF. The CDR3 DNA reads as TGCGCCAGCAGCCTCCCACACAGCTCTGGAAACACCATATATTTT.

The chain employs TRBV12-3 or TRBV12-4 and TRBJ1-2; D uncertain. CDR3 size: 13 residues. Deletions cut 5 bases from V and 5 bases from J, with 12 bases between. This CDR3 reads CASSPVRWYGYTF. Written as DNA, the CDR3 is TGTGCCAGCAGTCCGGTGAGGTGGTATGGCTACACCTTC.

The V call is TRBV6-5, the J call TRBJ1-4; possible D gene TRBD1, 5 bases. Germline lookup yields CDR1 MNHEY and CDR2 SVGAGI. This CDR3 region has 14 residues. V lost 6 bases to trimming and J lost 3 bases, with 11 bases between them. This CDR3 is CASSRGDSNEKLFF. CDR3 nucleotide sequence: TGTGCCAGCAGCAGAGGGGACTCTAATGAAAAACTGTTTTTT.

V gene TRBV6-5 combines with J gene TRBJ1-4; D gene unclear. Trimming pared 6 bases from V and 8 bases from J, leaving 19 bases between. There are 15 residues in the CDR3. Germline V gene lookup returns CDR1 MNHEY and CDR2 SVGAGI. CDR3 region: CASSPAAGGEEKLFF. The DNA of the CDR3 is TGTGCCAGCAGCCCCGCGGCAGGAGGAGAAGAAAAACTGTTTTTT.

The chain carries TRBV10-3 and TRBJ1-1; D gene ambiguous. There are 15 residues in the CDR3. Trimming took off 3 bases at V and 0 bases at J, with 11 bases between the two ends. Germline V CDR1 and CDR2: ENHRY, SYGVKD. DNA of the CDR3: TGTGCCATCAGTGACCCCCAGGCGATGAACACTGAAGCTTTCTTT. This encodes CAISDPQAMNTEAFF.

V and J are TRBV7-3 and TRBJ2-2; the match to TRBD1 covers 8 bases. Germline V CDR1 and CDR2: SGHTA, FQGTGA. The CDR3 runs 17 residues. The J segment lost 2 bases and the V segment lost 2 bases, leaving 7 bases of the junction unmatched. The CDR3 is CASSLSDRGLNTGELFF. CDR3 nucleotide sequence: TGTGCCAGCAGCTTATCTGACAGGGGTCTTAACACCGGGGAGCTGTTTTTT.

The chain joins TRBV7-2 to TRBJ1-5, with D possibly matching TRBD1 (5 bases). V gave up 3 bases and J gave up 9 bases, with 12 bases separating them. This CDR3 has 13 amino acids. Germline V lookup: CDR1 SGHTA, CDR2 FQGNSA. CDR3 sequence reads: CASSFARERPQHF. CDR3 DNA: TGTGCCAGCAGCTTCGCCAGGGAAAGGCCCCAGCATTTT.

The V and J genes are TRBV7-9 and TRBJ1-6, with a tentative D call TRBD1 (5 bases). The germline gives CDR1 SEHNR, CDR2 FQNEAQ (reference sequence). The CDR3 is made up of 13 amino acids. With 3 bases removed from V and 10 bases from J, the gap between germline ends came to 10 bases. The CDR3 region is CASSLEGNSPLHF. The CDR3 nucleotides read TGTGCCAGCAGCTTGGAGGGGAACTCACCCCTCCACTTT.

The chain uses TRBV2 and TRBJ1-4; 9 nucleotides match TRBD1. The trim removed 5 bases at V and 8 bases at J, leaving 9 bases unmatched. The CDR3 covers 15 residues. Looked up from germline, CDR1 is SNHLY and CDR2 is FYNNEI. The CDR3 DNA reads TGTGCCAGCAGTCTAAACAGGGGGCTGAGAGAAAAACTGTTTTTT. It specifies CASSLNRGLREKLFF.

The genes are TRBV28 and TRBJ2-7; the D is unclear. This CDR3 has 13 amino acids. The germline V gene has CDR1 MDHEN and CDR2 SYDVKM. Deletions cut 4 bases from V and 4 bases from J, with 11 bases between. The CDR3 spells CASSSTPAYEQYF. CDR3 coding DNA: TGTGCCAGCAGTTCCACCCCAGCGTACGAGCAGTACTTC.

The chain carries TRBV6-5 and TRBJ1-2; 10 nucleotides line up with TRBD1. V was clipped by 7 bases and J by 7 bases; unmatched bases: 9. This CDR3 spans 14 amino acids. CDR1 and CDR2 from the germline V gene are MNHEY and SVGAGI. The DNA of the CDR3 is TGTGCCAGCAACCGGGACAGGGGCTTCGGTGGCTACACCTTC. Encoded protein: CASNRDRGFGGYTF.